This record covers a single T cell receptor beta chain. Its antigen is as yet unknown. Clones were sequenced by immunoSEQ multiplex PCR, and TCRdb holds only the in-frame ones, with some missing. The table records fewer than 200,000 clones, around 90% of them present only once. This entry belongs to a study of T cell responses to AZD1222 COVID-19 vaccine. Study-level findings and limits: Among AZD1222 vaccinees, only 5 or 6 were seropositive at baseline. Clonal diversity was possibly underestimated, and white British individuals and females predominated among donors. Epitopes outside B.1.351 and B.1.1.7 mutated regions reportedly drew nearly half of spike TCRs. Repertoires in all cases were sampled only once the peak T cell response had passed.

CDR3 length equals 18 residues. J lost 0 bases, V lost 0 bases, and 5 bases had no gene match. CDR1 SGDLS and CDR2 YYNGEE come from the germline V gene. The clonotype comes from an adult in good health. The sequencing here drew on peripheral blood, taken on day 0 of AZD1222 vaccination. The rearrangement links TRBV9 to TRBJ2-6; 8 nucleotides match TRBD1. In DNA form, the CDR3 reads TGTGCCAGCAGCGTAGGTGGGACAGGAGACTCTGGGGCCAACGTCCTGACTTTC. Its protein product is CASSVGGTGDSGANVLTF.